This TCR beta chain was identified during a study of blood T cell repertoires in COVID-19. TCRdb keeps only in-frame clones here, not all; method: immunoSEQ multiplex PCR. The sample lists around 260,000 clones; 90% were seen once. Trimming removed 3 bases from V and 2 bases from J, with 8 bases in between. CDR1 and CDR2 (germline): MDHEN, SYDVKM. This CDR3 has 13 amino acids. The rearrangement links TRBV28 to TRBJ2-7; D remains unclear. Sequenced sample: PBMCs or T cells enriched from blood (not recorded which). The TCR was taken from a woman aged 25 to 39 who had recovered from COVID-19. The CDR3 spells CASSLAVPYEQYF. CDR3 coding DNA: TGTGCCAGCAGTTTGGCAGTCCCCTACGAGCAGTACTTC.